A single sample is the source of the 9 T cell receptor beta chains below, sequenced in a study of cytomegalovirus exposure and HLA in healthy donors. PCR amplification relied on 60 Vbeta primers (plus 13 Jbeta primers). Sequenced by immunoSEQ multiplex PCR; TCRdb stores in-frame clones only, minus some. The data contain fewer than 200,000 clones, 75% of them seen just once; the ten biggest clones take up about 4.9%. Specimen: PBMCs. The receptors stem from a male donor in good health and CMV-seronegative.

V gene TRBV28 combines with J gene TRBJ1-2, with TRBD1 identical over 9 bases. The CDR3 is 15 residues long. The germline CDR1 and CDR2 sequences are MDHEN and SYDVKM. Germline trimming cut 3 bases from V and 2 bases from J; bases unmatched to any gene: 4. CDR3 region: CASSFPGQGNYGYTF. DNA of the CDR3: TGTGCCAGCAGTTTTCCGGGACAGGGCAACTATGGCTACACCTTC.

The V gene is TRBV28, the J gene TRBJ2-7; 10 nucleotides align to TRBD1. The CDR3 length is 15 residues. V was pared by 5 bases and J by 3 bases, with 7 bases of the junction left unmatched. CDR1 is MDHEN, CDR2 SYDVKM, per germline. This CDR3 reads CASSTRGTGVYEQYF. CDR3 DNA sequence: TGTGCCAGCAGTACCCGCGGGACAGGGGTCTACGAGCAGTACTTC. Based on the CDR3 plus reference TRBV28 and TRBJ2-7, the full variable domain is DVKVTQSSRYLVKRTGEKVFLECVQDMDHENMFWYRQDPGLGLRLIYFSYDVKMKEKGDIPEGYSVSREKKERFSLILESASTNQTSMYLCASSTRGTGVYEQYFGPGTRLTVT.

The chain carries TRBV19 and TRBJ1-1, with D uncertain. Germline V lookup: CDR1 LNHDA, CDR2 SQIVND (reference sequence). The V end lost 8 bases, the J end lost 8 bases, and 9 bases lay between the germline ends. The CDR3 totals 10 residues. The CDR3 reads CASLAGEAFF. CDR3 DNA sequence: TGTGCCAGTCTCGCCGGGGAAGCTTTCTTT.

The chain combines TRBV28 with TRBJ1-2, with 8 bases fitting TRBD1. Germline CDR1 reads MDHEN; CDR2 reads SYDVKM. V gave up 5 bases and J gave up 3 bases; unmatched junction bases: 8. This CDR3 has 15 amino acids. Here the CDR3 DNA reads TGTGCCAGCAGTCCCAGGGACAGGATCCACTATGGCTACACCTTC. This codes for CASSPRDRIHYGYTF.

The rearrangement uses TRBV6-1 and TRBJ2-3; D is perhaps TRBD2 (5 bases). The CDR3 extends over 17 amino acids. V lost 0 bases and J lost 0, with 13 bases in between. Germline CDR1 is MNHNS and CDR2 is SASEGT. The DNA of the CDR3 is TGTGCCAGCAGTGAAGCACGGGAAAGTTTGAGCACAGATACGCAGTATTTT. This gives the protein CASSEARESLSTDTQYF.

The genes are TRBV18 and TRBJ2-2, with D hard to call. The germline V and J ends were trimmed by 6 bases and 3 bases, with 11 bases remaining between them. The CDR3 has 14 amino acids. Germline V CDR1 and CDR2: KGHSH, LQKENI. In DNA form, the CDR3 reads TGTGCCAGCTCCCTTATCAGTGACACCGGGGAGCTGTTTTTT. Residues: CASSLISDTGELFF. The complete variable domain, with remaining parts taken from reference TRBV18 and TRBJ2-2, reads NAGVMQNPRHLVRRRGQEARLRCSPMKGHSHVYWYRQLPEEGLKFMVYLQKENIIDESGMPKERFSAEFPKEGPSILRIQQVVRGDSAAYFCASSLISDTGELFFGEGSRLTVL.

The rearrangement links TRBV5-4 to TRBJ2-7; 12 bases are a match to TRBD2. The length of the CDR3 is 15 residues. V lost 4 bases to trimming and J lost 5 bases; unmatched junction nucleotides: 7. Germline V CDR1 and CDR2: SGHNT, YYREEE (reference sequence). In nucleotides, the CDR3 is TGTGCCAGCAGCCAAAGGACTAGCGGGAACAACGAGCAGTACTTC. This codes for CASSQRTSGNNEQYF. Looking up the rest from reference TRBV5-4 and TRBJ2-7 gives the full variable domain: ETGVTQSPTHLIKTRGQQVTLRCSSQSGHNTVSWYQQALGQGPQFIFQYYREEENGRGNFPPRFSGLQFPNYSSELNVNALELDDSALYLCASSQRTSGNNEQYFGPGTRLTVT.

The rearrangement links TRBV28 to TRBJ2-1, with 7 bases matching TRBD1. CDR1 is MDHEN and CDR2 is SYDVKM in the germline V gene. Trimming at V came to 5 bases and at J to 1 base, leaving 2 bases not matched to a gene. CDR3 length: 14 residues. CDR3 DNA sequence: TGTGCCAGCAGTAACAGGGGTTCCTACAATGAGCAGTTCTTC. Its protein product is CASSNRGSYNEQFF.

This clone was observed a few times. The chain is built from TRBV27 and TRBJ2-3; 7 nucleotides match TRBD2. V shed 4 bases and J 0 bases; nucleotides not matched to a gene: 10. CDR1 and CDR2 from the germline V gene are MNHEY and SMNVEV (reference sequence). The CDR3 totals 17 residues. The CDR3 coding sequence is TGTGCCAGCAGTTGGGGGAATCAGCGGGATAGCACAGATACGCAGTATTTT. Amino acid sequence: CASSWGNQRDSTDTQYF.